This T cell receptor beta chain originates from a study of T-cell reconstitution after alpha-beta-depleted transplantation in children. Study-level results: At the one-year point after transplant, T-cell counts and TCRbeta diversity were found to come mostly from T cells that had been newly produced. Recipient T cells and thymic progenitors that survived were the source of the high TCRbeta diversity seen at day 60 in some patients.

The TCRbeta library incorporated unique molecular identifiers. MiXCR was run by TCRdb on the PCR reads, yielding one entry per CDR3 protein. The repertoire consists of around 700,000 distinct CDR3 sequences, with 13% occurring once and the leading ten covering 0.65% to 0.9%. As for this clonotype: Its antigen is unidentified.

The source material was PBMCs, sampled before TCRalphabeta/CD19-depleted stem cell transplant. This TCR was recovered from a girl aged 2 to 10 with congenital amegakaryocytic thrombocytopenia, due to receive a stem cell transplant.

The CDR3 here is CASSPWSGTGELFF. In nucleotides, the CDR3 is TGTGCCAGCAGCCCCTGGTCGGGCACCGGGGAGCTGTTTTTT. The chain combines TRBV7-9 with TRBJ2-2; D is uncertain. Between the trimmed V and J ends, which lost 5 bases and 4 bases, there was a span of 11 bases. From germline, CDR1 is SEHNR and CDR2 FQNEAQ (reference sequence). The CDR3 spans 14 residues.